This T cell receptor beta chain emerged from a study of T cells after yellow fever vaccination. TCRdb recomputed calls from the 5' RACE reads with MiXCR, one row per CDR3 protein. The sample yields 250,000 or so distinct CDR3 sequences, approximately 6.3% seen once. Germline V gene sequence: CDR1 MNHEY, CDR2 SMNVEV (reference sequence). The CDR3 has 19 amino acids. Trimming cost V 6 bases and J 5 bases; bases outside gene matches: 16. This chain connects TRBV27 to TRBJ2-2, with TRBD1 matching over 12 bases. The specimen was CD4+ T cells sorted from PBMCs, collected on the day of the yellow fever booster vaccination. The origin of this receptor is a man aged 30-40 years who received the YFV17D yellow fever vaccine. The CDR3 region is CASSRTVFPGQGATGELFF. The CDR3 region has the DNA TGTGCCAGCAGCCGTACAGTGTTCCCGGGACAGGGGGCAACCGGGGAGCTGTTTTTT.